A selection of T cell receptor beta chains follows, all from one sample in a study of human T cells and chemical hapten exposure. TCRdb called the RACE reads again in MiXCR, with one record for every CDR3 protein. Of some 97,000 distinct CDR3 sequences in the sample, roughly a quarter are singletons; the top ten hold 10%. This material consisted of whole blood, taken in connection with sensitization to the hapten diphenylcyclopropenone (DPC). Receptor source: a man in his forties with alopecia areata. Some clones in this sample may be carry-over from other donors' samples. CDR3s include the opening cysteine and the closing phenylalanine or tryptophan. A D gene is named only where the DNA matches it firmly. Clone size is given for some rows only: seen once, a few or many times, or a class if the clone is expanded.

abundance: NA; d_gene: NA; v_gene: TRBV6-5; j_gene: TRBJ1-1; CDR3nt: TGTGCCAGCAGGAGGGACAACCTGAACACTGAAGCTTTCTTT; CDR3aa: CASRRDNLNTEAFF
abundance: few; d_gene: NA; v_gene: TRBV5-4; j_gene: TRBJ2-2; CDR3nt: TGTGCCAGCAGCTTGGTTAACGGGGAGCTGTTTTTT; CDR3aa: CASSLVNGELFF
abundance: NA; d_gene: TRBD1; v_gene: TRBV12-3/TRBV12-4; j_gene: TRBJ1-2; CDR3nt: TGTGCCAGCAGTCCGGGACAGGGAGTCAACTATGGCTACACCTTC; CDR3aa: CASSPGQGVNYGYTF
abundance: NA; d_gene: NA; v_gene: TRBV12-3/TRBV12-4; j_gene: TRBJ2-1; CDR3nt: TGTGCCAGCAGGACAGGGACTATCTCCTACAATGAGCAGTTCTTC; CDR3aa: CASRTGTISYNEQFF
abundance: few; d_gene: NA; v_gene: TRBV30; j_gene: TRBJ1-1; CDR3nt: TGTGCCTGGGAACAAGGGGGGAGCACTGAAGCTTTCTTT; CDR3aa: CAWEQGGSTEAFF
abundance: few; d_gene: NA; v_gene: TRBV12-3/TRBV12-4; j_gene: TRBJ2-7; CDR3nt: TGTGCCAGCAGTTTATACAGTCCCTACGAGCAGTACTTC; CDR3aa: CASSLYSPYEQYF
abundance: NA; d_gene: NA; v_gene: TRBV20-1; j_gene: TRBJ2-7; CDR3nt: TGCAGTGCTAGAGACCCCACCATGAGCTCCTACGAGCAGTACTTC; CDR3aa: CSARDPTMSSYEQYF
abundance: few; d_gene: TRBD2; v_gene: TRBV7-9; j_gene: TRBJ2-1; CDR3nt: TGTGCCAGCAGCGCCCTAAGGGGACTAGCGGGAGTCAATGAGCAGTTCTTC; CDR3aa: CASSALRGLAGVNEQFF
abundance: NA; d_gene: TRBD1; v_gene: TRBV18; j_gene: TRBJ2-1; CDR3nt: TGTGCCAGCTCAAGGGACAGTGGCTATGAGCAGTTCTTC; CDR3aa: CASSRDSGYEQFF
abundance: NA; d_gene: NA; v_gene: TRBV2; j_gene: TRBJ1-5; CDR3nt: TGTGCCAGCAGTGAAGCGGGGAGGGTGGGTCAGCCCCAGCATTTT; CDR3aa: CASSEAGRVGQPQHF
abundance: few; d_gene: NA; v_gene: TRBV5-1; j_gene: TRBJ2-7; CDR3nt: TGCGCCAGCAGCTTCGACCCGGCGGACGAGCAGTACTTC; CDR3aa: CASSFDPADEQYF
abundance: few; d_gene: NA; v_gene: TRBV20-1; j_gene: TRBJ1-6; CDR3nt: TGCAGTGCTAGACCCGATTCAGGGGCTGATGGCTCCTATAATTCACCCCTCCACTTT; CDR3aa: CSARPDSGADGSYNSPLHF
abundance: few; d_gene: TRBD1; v_gene: TRBV20-1; j_gene: TRBJ1-3; CDR3nt: TGCAGTGCTATTCAGGGGGCGCAAGGAAACACCATATATTTT; CDR3aa: CSAIQGAQGNTIYF
abundance: NA; d_gene: NA; v_gene: TRBV20-1; j_gene: TRBJ2-7; CDR3nt: TGCAGTGCTAGAGATTGGGGAGGTGGAGGCTCCTACGAGCAGTACTTC; CDR3aa: CSARDWGGGGSYEQYF
abundance: few; d_gene: NA; v_gene: TRBV20-1; j_gene: TRBJ1-5; CDR3nt: TGCACCGCTAGTAAGGGAGGCAATCAGCCCCAGCATTTT; CDR3aa: CTASKGGNQPQHF
abundance: many; d_gene: NA; v_gene: TRBV18; j_gene: TRBJ2-3; CDR3nt: TGTGCCAGCTCACCCCTGGGGGAAGATACGCAGTATTTT; CDR3aa: CASSPLGEDTQYF
abundance: NA; d_gene: NA; v_gene: TRBV29-1; j_gene: TRBJ2-5; CDR3nt: TGCAGCGTTGGAAGTCAGGGAGGGACCCAGTACTTC; CDR3aa: CSVGSQGGTQYF
abundance: NA; d_gene: TRBD2; v_gene: TRBV5-4; j_gene: TRBJ2-7; CDR3nt: TGTGCCAGCAGCCCGACTAGCGGGAGCGGTGAGCAGTACTTC; CDR3aa: CASSPTSGSGEQYF
abundance: NA; d_gene: NA; v_gene: TRBV5-1; j_gene: TRBJ1-4; CDR3nt: TGCGCCAGCAGCTTGGGTGGGACGAATGAAAAACTGTTTTTT; CDR3aa: CASSLGGTNEKLFF
abundance: few; d_gene: TRBD2; v_gene: TRBV12-3/TRBV12-4; j_gene: TRBJ2-5; CDR3nt: TGTGCCAGCAACAAGCGGGGGCAAGAGACCCAGTACTTC; CDR3aa: CASNKRGQETQYF
abundance: few; d_gene: NA; v_gene: TRBV28; j_gene: TRBJ2-7; CDR3nt: TGTGCCAGCAGCTCGGAGCTGAGCTCCTACGAGCAGTACTTC; CDR3aa: CASSSELSSYEQYF
abundance: NA; d_gene: NA; v_gene: TRBV7-9; j_gene: TRBJ2-5; CDR3nt: TGTGCCAGCAGCTTAGCGCCGGGCTTCGGATTGGAAGAGACCCAGTACTTC; CDR3aa: CASSLAPGFGLEETQYF
abundance: NA; d_gene: NA; v_gene: TRBV29-1; j_gene: TRBJ2-1; CDR3nt: TGCAGCCCAATTCGCGCGGGGGCGGATTACAATGAGCAGTTCTTC; CDR3aa: CSPIRAGADYNEQFF
abundance: NA; d_gene: TRBD2; v_gene: TRBV13; j_gene: TRBJ2-7; CDR3nt: TGTGCCAGCAGCTCCAGTCCCGGGACTAGCGGGAGGGCGGGCTACGAGCAGTACTTC; CDR3aa: CASSSSPGTSGRAGYEQYF
abundance: NA; d_gene: TRBD2; v_gene: TRBV7-2; j_gene: TRBJ2-3; CDR3nt: TGTGCCAGCAGCCCACGAATCTCCTCCTCCGGGACTAGCGGGAGGACAGATACGCAGTATTTT; CDR3aa: CASSPRISSSGTSGRTDTQYF
abundance: NA; d_gene: NA; v_gene: TRBV20-1; j_gene: TRBJ2-3; CDR3nt: TGCAGTGCTCCCGAGGGTTATACGCAGTATTTT; CDR3aa: CSAPEGYTQYF
abundance: NA; d_gene: NA; v_gene: TRBV15; j_gene: TRBJ2-1; CDR3nt: TGTGCCACCAGCAGAGATTTCCGAGCCACCTCCTACAATGAGCAGTTCTTC; CDR3aa: CATSRDFRATSYNEQFF
abundance: NA; d_gene: NA; v_gene: TRBV7-6; j_gene: TRBJ2-3; CDR3nt: TGTGCCAGTAGACACACAGATACGCAGTATTTT; CDR3aa: CASRHTDTQYF
abundance: few; d_gene: NA; v_gene: TRBV10-1; j_gene: TRBJ2-3; CDR3nt: TGCGCCAGCAGTGGACGGGTTACGCAGTATTTT; CDR3aa: CASSGRVTQYF
abundance: few; d_gene: NA; v_gene: TRBV9; j_gene: TRBJ2-3; CDR3nt: TGTGCCAGCAGCACCCAGCCCGATACGCAGTATTTT; CDR3aa: CASSTQPDTQYF
abundance: few; d_gene: TRBD2; v_gene: TRBV28; j_gene: TRBJ2-1; CDR3nt: TGTGCCAGCTACCCTAGCGGGGGCCGTTACAATGAGCAGTTCTTC; CDR3aa: CASYPSGGRYNEQFF
abundance: NA; d_gene: NA; v_gene: TRBV7-9; j_gene: TRBJ1-5; CDR3nt: TGTGCCAGCAGCTTTAATGGGCCCCAGCATTTT; CDR3aa: CASSFNGPQHF
abundance: NA; d_gene: NA; v_gene: TRBV20-1; j_gene: TRBJ2-1; CDR3nt: TGCAGTGCTAGAGATATCGGCGGGACTGGCAATGAGCAGTTCTTC; CDR3aa: CSARDIGGTGNEQFF
abundance: NA; d_gene: NA; v_gene: TRBV28; j_gene: TRBJ1-2; CDR3nt: TGTGCCAGCAGTTTTCTGGGGGCCAGCGGCTACACCTTC; CDR3aa: CASSFLGASGYTF
abundance: NA; d_gene: NA; v_gene: TRBV10-3; j_gene: TRBJ2-2; CDR3nt: TGTGCCACCCATTTTAGTGGGAACACCGGGGAGCTGTTTTTT; CDR3aa: CATHFSGNTGELFF
abundance: once; d_gene: TRBD2; v_gene: TRBV27; j_gene: TRBJ2-3; CDR3nt: TGTGCCAGCAGTTTACTGACTAGCGGAGGACCCACAGATACGCAGTATTTT; CDR3aa: CASSLLTSGGPTDTQYF
abundance: few; d_gene: TRBD2; v_gene: TRBV18; j_gene: TRBJ2-5; CDR3nt: TGTGCCAGCTCACCCCTAGCGGGAGAGCCCCAAGAGACCCAGTACTTC; CDR3aa: CASSPLAGEPQETQYF
abundance: NA; d_gene: TRBD2; v_gene: TRBV20-1; j_gene: TRBJ2-7; CDR3nt: TGCAGTGCTAGAGATGGACTAGTGGGGTACGAGCAGTACTTC; CDR3aa: CSARDGLVGYEQYF
abundance: once; d_gene: NA; v_gene: TRBV4-2; j_gene: TRBJ1-4; CDR3nt: TGTGCCAGCAGCCAAGAGGGTTCGGGGAAACTGTTTTTT; CDR3aa: CASSQEGSGKLFF
abundance: NA; d_gene: NA; v_gene: TRBV20-1; j_gene: TRBJ2-7; CDR3nt: TGCAGTGCTGAAGACAGGGCGGGGTCCTACGAGCAGTACTTC; CDR3aa: CSAEDRAGSYEQYF
abundance: few; d_gene: NA; v_gene: TRBV18; j_gene: TRBJ1-1; CDR3nt: TGTGCCAGCTCACCACAGCCAGGGACAAAGGAAACTGAAGCTTTCTTT; CDR3aa: CASSPQPGTKETEAFF
abundance: NA; d_gene: NA; v_gene: TRBV2; j_gene: TRBJ1-3; CDR3nt: TGTGCCAGCCGCCGGGGGGATTCCTCTGGAAACACCATATATTTT; CDR3aa: CASRRGDSSGNTIYF
abundance: NA; d_gene: TRBD1; v_gene: TRBV12-3/TRBV12-4; j_gene: TRBJ1-4; CDR3nt: TGTGCCAGCAGCCGGGACAGGGGTCGTACTAATGAAAAACTGTTTTTT; CDR3aa: CASSRDRGRTNEKLFF
abundance: NA; d_gene: TRBD2; v_gene: TRBV10-3; j_gene: TRBJ2-1; CDR3nt: TGTGCCATCAGTTCGAGCGGGAGGGCCGATGAGCAGTTCTTC; CDR3aa: CAISSSGRADEQFF
abundance: few; d_gene: TRBD2; v_gene: TRBV12-3/TRBV12-4; j_gene: TRBJ2-2; CDR3nt: TGTGCCAGCAGTCCCCGGGGTAGCGGGAGGGCGCGTACCGGGGAGCTGTTTTTT; CDR3aa: CASSPRGSGRARTGELFF
abundance: NA; d_gene: NA; v_gene: TRBV20-1; j_gene: TRBJ2-3; CDR3nt: TGCAGTGCTAGCCCTACTTTGGACACTAGCACAGATACGCAGTATTTT; CDR3aa: CSASPTLDTSTDTQYF
abundance: NA; d_gene: TRBD1; v_gene: TRBV5-1; j_gene: TRBJ2-1; CDR3nt: TGCGCCAGCAGCCTGGGACAGGGTGACGATGAGCAGTTCTTC; CDR3aa: CASSLGQGDDEQFF
abundance: NA; d_gene: NA; v_gene: TRBV6-2/TRBV6-3; j_gene: TRBJ2-7; CDR3nt: TGTGCCAGCAGTCCCATGGGGGGCTCCTACGAGCAGTACTTC; CDR3aa: CASSPMGGSYEQYF
abundance: NA; d_gene: TRBD1; v_gene: TRBV7-2; j_gene: TRBJ2-5; CDR3nt: TGTGCCAGCAGCCCCCAATGGGACAGATTAGAGACCCAGTACTTC; CDR3aa: CASSPQWDRLETQYF
abundance: many; d_gene: TRBD2; v_gene: TRBV7-2; j_gene: TRBJ2-1; CDR3nt: TGTGCCAGCAGCTCCCGGGAGGGGCGACTTCACAATGAGCAGTTCTTC; CDR3aa: CASSSREGRLHNEQFF
abundance: few; d_gene: TRBD1; v_gene: TRBV28; j_gene: TRBJ1-4; CDR3nt: TGTGCCAGCAGTGGCCCGGGGGACAGCCAATTGACTAATGAAAAACTGTTTTTT; CDR3aa: CASSGPGDSQLTNEKLFF
abundance: once; d_gene: TRBD2; v_gene: TRBV12-3/TRBV12-4; j_gene: TRBJ2-1; CDR3nt: TGTGCCAGCAGTTTAGCACGGACTAGCTATAGCGGGAGGTACAATGAGCAGTTCTTC; CDR3aa: CASSLARTSYSGRYNEQFF